These 27 T cell receptor beta chains originate from one sample sequenced in a study of cytomegalovirus exposure and HLA in healthy donors. Primers included in the PCR were 60 Vbeta and 13 Jbeta primers. Method: immunoSEQ multiplex PCR; TCRdb's copy keeps in-frame clones and lacks some. This table holds about 130,000 clones, less than 10% found once. The sample consisted of PBMCs. The receptors stem from a middle-aged man in good health and CMV-seronegative.

CDR3 sequence: CASSLEPAGDGYTF. The CDR3 region has the DNA TGCGCCAGCAGCTTGGAGCCAGCAGGGGATGGCTACACCTTC. The rearrangement links TRBV5-1 to TRBJ1-2; the D gene is possibly TRBD1 (6 bases). There are 14 residues in the CDR3. Per germline, CDR1 SGHRS and CDR2 YFSETQ. Trimming shortened V by 0 bases and J by 6 bases, and 12 bases separated the two germline ends.

This chain links TRBV25-1 with TRBJ1-2, with 11 positions matching TRBD1. Germline CDR1 reads MGHDK; CDR2 reads SYGVNS. There are 15 residues in the CDR3. V shed 5 bases, J shed 4 bases, and the junction held 6 bases outside the gene matches. As DNA, the CDR3 is TGTGCCAGCAGTCCCGGGACAGGGGGAGCCTATGGCTACACCTTC. This sequence encodes CASSPGTGGAYGYTF.

The chain combines TRBV28 with TRBJ2-1, with 8 bases fitting TRBD1. This CDR3 is 16 amino acids long. V lost 5 bases to trimming and J lost 3 bases; unmatched junction nucleotides: 9. Germline V gene sequence: CDR1 MDHEN, CDR2 SYDVKM. The CDR3 sequence is CASSPYGTGNYNEQFF. CDR3 nucleotides: TGTGCCAGCAGTCCCTACGGGACAGGTAACTACAATGAGCAGTTCTTC.

This chain links TRBV7-3 with TRBJ2-4, with 7 bases lining up with TRBD2. CDR3 size: 15 residues. Germline CDR1 is SGHTA and CDR2 is FQGTGA. V gave up 5 bases and J gave up 7 bases; unmatched junction bases: 11. The CDR3 DNA reads TGTGCCAGCAGCCCTCAGCGGGAACCGGGTAACATTCAGTACTTC. Translation gives CASSPQREPGNIQYF.

This clone was observed a handful of times. This CDR3 is missing its conserved last phenylalanine or tryptophan, likely due to a read error. It is unclear where the CDR3 begins or ends on the DNA, so no DNA is shown, and the CDR3 is as TCRdb lists it. The chain joins TRBV6-4 to TRBJ1-5; whether TRBD1, the table's D call, matches the DNA was not checked. The CDR3 is 13 amino acids in total, end residues counted. Germline V gives CDR1 MRHNA, CDR2 SNTAGT. CDR3 amino acids: CASSEDSNQPKHL.

This clone was observed a few times. The chain carries TRBV6-1 and TRBJ2-1; TRBD1 is a possible D gene (5 bases). CDR1 and CDR2 (germline): MNHNS, SASEGT. CDR3 length: 14 residues. Trimming removed 1 base at V and 4 bases at J, with 8 bases between. CDR3 coding DNA: TGTGCCAGCAGTGAAGTAGCAGGGTACAATGAGCAGTTCTTC. This encodes CASSEVAGYNEQFF.

The gene calls are TRBV4-1 and TRBJ1-1; D gene unclear. The CDR3 covers 13 residues. Trimming took off 0 bases at V and 4 bases at J, with 6 bases between the two ends. CDR1 and CDR2 (germline): MGHRA, YSYEKL. CDR3 DNA sequence: TGCGCCAGCAGCCAAGAACCGAGCACTGAAGCTTTCTTT. It codes for CASSQEPSTEAFF.

This chain uses TRBV30 with TRBJ2-3; 9 bases match TRBD1. Germline V gene data show CDR1 as GTSNPN and CDR2 as SVGIG (reference sequence). The CDR3 contains 14 residues. Trimming took 2 bases from V and 7 from J; bases not matched to a gene: 7. CDR3 sequence (DNA): TGTGCCTGGAGTTGGGGACAGGGCGTGAATACGCAGTATTTT. Encoded protein: CAWSWGQGVNTQYF. Based on the CDR3 plus reference TRBV30 and TRBJ2-3, the full variable domain is SQTIHQWPATLVQPVGSPLSLECTVEGTSNPNLYWYRQAAGRGLQLLFYSVGIGQISSEVPQNLSASRPQDRQFILSSKKLLLSDSGFYLCAWSWGQGVNTQYFGPGTRLTVL.

This clone was seen only a few times. The chain joins TRBV18 to TRBJ1-2, with TRBD1 matching 8 bases. J lost 4 bases, V lost 4 bases, and 8 bases had no gene match. CDR3 length: 15 amino acids. Germline V gene data show CDR1 as KGHSH and CDR2 as LQKENI. The CDR3 DNA is TGTGCCAGCTCACTGGTAGAACAGGGGGGCTATGGCTACACCTTC. As protein: CASSLVEQGGYGYTF.

V usage is TRBV28 and J usage is TRBJ1-1, with 8 bases aligning to TRBD1. CDR3 size: 15 residues. CDR1 MDHEN and CDR2 SYDVKM come from the germline V gene. The V and J ends lost 6 bases and 3 bases, in that order; junction bases with no gene match: 9. CDR3 sequence reads: CASSPGRGRDTEAFF. The CDR3 DNA reads TGTGCCAGCAGCCCAGGCAGGGGGCGGGACACTGAAGCTTTCTTT.

This clone has more than one count but fewer than ten. The genes are TRBV5-1 and TRBJ2-2, with D perhaps matching TRBD1 (6 bases). Trimming shortened V by 3 bases and J by 0 bases, and 9 bases separated the two germline ends. The CDR3 loop spans 15 amino acids. Germline CDR1 and CDR2: SGHRS and YFSETQ. The CDR3: CASSSGAPNTGELFF. DNA of the CDR3: TGCGCCAGCAGCTCAGGGGCTCCGAACACCGGGGAGCTGTTTTTT.

This chain joins TRBV4-1 and TRBJ2-3, with 9 bases identical to TRBD1. Losses at the gene ends were 0 bases for V and 2 bases for J; bases not matched to a gene: 6. The germline gives CDR1 MGHRA, CDR2 YSYEKL. The CDR3 is 17 residues long. The CDR3: CASSQEYRGQDTDTQYF. CDR3 nucleotides: TGCGCCAGCAGCCAAGAATACAGGGGGCAGGACACAGATACGCAGTATTTT.

The V and J genes are TRBV2 and TRBJ2-3, with D possibly matching TRBD2 (6 bases). This CDR3 region has 15 residues. The V and J ends lost 1 base and 0 bases respectively, with 8 bases between them. Germline V lookup: CDR1 SNHLY, CDR2 FYNNEI. CDR3 DNA sequence: TGTGCCAGCAGTGAAGACGGGACTAGCACAGATACGCAGTATTTT. Amino acids: CASSEDGTSTDTQYF.

The chain recombines TRBV6-5 with TRBJ2-7; 7 nucleotides align to TRBD1. CDR1 is MNHEY, CDR2 SVGAGI, per germline. Losses at the gene ends were 0 bases for V and 0 bases for J; bases not matched to a gene: 5. The CDR3 is made up of 16 amino acids. DNA of the CDR3: TGTGCCAGCAGTTACTCGATGAACAGGGGCTCCTACGAGCAGTACTTC. As protein: CASSYSMNRGSYEQYF.

The chain uses TRBV6-1 and TRBJ1-1, with TRBD1 matching over 9 bases. The length of the CDR3 is 16 residues. Trimming removed 4 bases from V and 7 bases from J; junction bases left unmatched: 13. Germline values: CDR1 MNHNS, CDR2 SASEGT. In DNA, the CDR3 is TGTGCCAGCAGTGGTCTTATAACAGGGGGCATCGGTGAAGCTTTCTTT. Translating gives CASSGLITGGIGEAFF.

A few counts support this clone. The gene calls are TRBV12-1 and TRBJ2-1; TRBD2, the table's D call, lacks a check against the DNA. TRBV12-1 is a pseudogene locus. CDR3 length equals 15 residues. The CDR3 DNA reads TGTGCCAGCAGCTTTGTAGCGGAGGAACGGGATGAGCAGTTCTTC. This sequence encodes CASSFVAEERDEQFF.

The sample holds a few counts of this clone. The rearrangement joins TRBV6-1 to TRBJ2-1, with 9 bases that match TRBD2. The V segment lost 1 base and the J segment 7 bases; nucleotides outside the gene matches: 8. The CDR3 extends over 16 amino acids. Germline CDR1 and CDR2: MNHNS and SASEGT. The chain's CDR3 is CASSEEEAGGGNEQFF. For the CDR3, the DNA is TGTGCCAGCAGTGAAGAGGAGGCGGGAGGGGGGAATGAGCAGTTCTTC.

This clone was observed a few times. Its ends do not fully match the called genes, so a read error is possible. The chain joins TRBV10-1 to TRBJ1-2; D unclear. The germline V gene has CDR1 WNHNN and CDR2 SYGVQD (reference sequence). The CDR3 sequence is 13 residues long. This chain's CDR3 is CASSDSFNYGYTF. Here the CDR3 DNA reads TGCGCCAGCAGTGACAGTTTTAACTATGGCTACACCTTT.

The V call is TRBV2, the J call TRBJ1-2, with 9 bases identical to TRBD1. V was pared by 11 bases and J by 8 bases, with 9 bases of the junction left unmatched. CDR1 SNHLY and CDR2 FYNNEI come from the germline V gene. This CDR3 has 12 residues. Here the CDR3 reads CAGTGTGIGYTF. CDR3 coding DNA: TGTGCCGGAACCGGGACAGGGATCGGCTACACCTTC. Full variable domain (outside the CDR3, taken from reference TRBV2 and TRBJ1-2): EPEVTQTPSHQVTQMGQEVILRCVPISNHLYFYWYRQILGQKVEFLVSFYNNEISEKSEIFDDQFSVERPDGSNFTLKIRSTKLEDSAMYFCAGTGTGIGYTFGSGTRLTVV.

This chain connects TRBV18 to TRBJ2-6; maybe TRBD1 (6 bases). Trimming left V 1 base short and J 0 bases short, with 7 bases between. This CDR3 has 16 amino acids. The germline V gene has CDR1 KGHSH and CDR2 LQKENI. The CDR3 is CASSPQGGSGANVLTF. The CDR3 DNA reads TGTGCCAGCTCACCACAAGGGGGCTCTGGGGCCAACGTCCTGACTTTC.

The rearrangement joins TRBV18 to TRBJ2-6, with 8 positions matching TRBD1. Unmatched junction bases numbered 2, after V lost 4 bases and J lost 0 bases. There are 16 residues in the CDR3. The germline V gene has CDR1 KGHSH and CDR2 LQKENI. Written as DNA, the CDR3 is TGTGCCAGCTCACTTGGGACAGGCTCTGGGGCCAACGTCCTGACTTTC. It translates to CASSLGTGSGANVLTF.

This chain connects TRBV4-1 to TRBJ2-7; D may be TRBD2 (6 bases). The CDR3 extends over 13 amino acids. Between the trimmed V and J ends, which lost 1 base and 4 bases, there was a span of 8 bases. Per the germline V gene, CDR1 is MGHRA and CDR2 is YSYEKL. The CDR3 loop reads CASSQGGLYEQYF. CDR3 nucleotide sequence: TGCGCCAGCAGCCAAGGGGGACTTTACGAGCAGTACTTC.

This clone occurred a few times. The chain is built from TRBV7-9 and TRBJ2-3; 10 nucleotides match TRBD2. Trimming cost V 2 bases and J 0 bases; bases outside gene matches: 8. The CDR3 sequence is 18 residues long. Germline assignment: CDR1 SEHNR and CDR2 FQNEAQ (reference sequence). Written as DNA, the CDR3 is TGTGCCAGCAGCTTACTCTCTTCAGCGGGAGGGAGCACAGATACGCAGTATTTT. It yields the protein CASSLLSSAGGSTDTQYF.

This clone was seen more than once but under ten times. V usage is TRBV6-5 and J usage is TRBJ2-7; weak D call: TRBD1 (7 bases). CDR1 is MNHEY and CDR2 is SVGAGI in the germline V gene. The CDR3 sequence is 12 residues long. The germline V and J ends were trimmed by 5 bases and 5 bases, with 10 bases remaining between them. The CDR3 DNA follows: TGTGCCAGCAGTCGCGGGACAGACGAGCAGTACTTC. Translation gives CASSRGTDEQYF.

The table lists this clone with a few counts. The chain joins TRBV5-4 to TRBJ2-5; TRBD2 agrees at 8 bases. This CDR3 region has 15 residues. Germline V gene lookup returns CDR1 SGHNT and CDR2 YYREEE (reference sequence). V trimming: 3 bases; J trimming: 7 bases; junction bases outside the gene matches: 11. The CDR3 DNA reads TGTGCCAGCAGCTCGAAGCGGGGGCGGGACGGGACCCAGTACTTC. Its protein is CASSSKRGRDGTQYF.

The V gene is TRBV6-5, the J gene TRBJ1-5; no reliable D call. CDR1 is MNHEY and CDR2 is SVGAGI in the germline V gene. This CDR3 contains 16 residues. Trimming took 4 bases from V and 0 from J, leaving 13 bases between them. The CDR3 coding sequence is TGTGCCAGCAGTTCACAGAACACATATAGCAATCAGCCCCAGCATTTT. Encoded protein: CASSSQNTYSNQPQHF.

This clone was seen a few times. The chain links TRBV2 to TRBJ2-1; D may be TRBD1 (6 bases). CDR3 length equals 14 residues. CDR1 is SNHLY and CDR2 is FYNNEI in the germline V gene. The V end lost 11 bases, the J end lost 7 bases, and 21 bases lay between the germline ends. The chain's CDR3 is CAGWAGVNVNEQFF. CDR3 sequence (DNA): TGTGCCGGGTGGGCAGGGGTGAACGTGAATGAGCAGTTCTTC. The full variable domain, completed using reference TRBV2 and TRBJ2-1, is EPEVTQTPSHQVTQMGQEVILRCVPISNHLYFYWYRQILGQKVEFLVSFYNNEISEKSEIFDDQFSVERPDGSNFTLKIRSTKLEDSAMYFCAGWAGVNVNEQFFGPGTRLTVL.